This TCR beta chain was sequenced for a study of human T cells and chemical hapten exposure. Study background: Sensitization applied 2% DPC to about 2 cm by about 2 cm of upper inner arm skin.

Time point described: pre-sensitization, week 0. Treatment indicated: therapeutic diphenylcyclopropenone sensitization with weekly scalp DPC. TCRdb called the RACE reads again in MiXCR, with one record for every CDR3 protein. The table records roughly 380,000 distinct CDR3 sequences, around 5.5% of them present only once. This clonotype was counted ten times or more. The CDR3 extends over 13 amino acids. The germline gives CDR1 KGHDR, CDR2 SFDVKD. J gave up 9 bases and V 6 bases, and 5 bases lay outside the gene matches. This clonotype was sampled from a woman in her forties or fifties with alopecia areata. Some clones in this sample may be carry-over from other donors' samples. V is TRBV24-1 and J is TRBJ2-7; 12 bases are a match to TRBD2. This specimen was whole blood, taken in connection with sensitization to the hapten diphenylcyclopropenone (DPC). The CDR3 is CATSRLAGAAQYF. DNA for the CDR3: TGTGCCACCAGTAGACTAGCGGGAGCTGCGCAGTACTTC.